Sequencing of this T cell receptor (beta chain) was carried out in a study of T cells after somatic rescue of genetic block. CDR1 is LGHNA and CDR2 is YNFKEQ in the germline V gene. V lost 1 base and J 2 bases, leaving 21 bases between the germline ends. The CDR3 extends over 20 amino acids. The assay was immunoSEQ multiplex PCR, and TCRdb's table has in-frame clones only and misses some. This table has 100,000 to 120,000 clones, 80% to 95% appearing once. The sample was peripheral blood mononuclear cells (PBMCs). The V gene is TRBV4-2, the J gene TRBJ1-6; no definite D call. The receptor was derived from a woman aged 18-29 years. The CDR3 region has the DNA TGTGCCAGCAGCCAAGTCCCGGCGGGAGGAGGGAACACCTATAATTCACCCCTCCACTTT. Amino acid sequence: CASSQVPAGGGNTYNSPLHF.